The 16 T cell receptor beta chains reported below all come from one sample, sequenced in a study of T-cell reconstitution after alpha-beta-depleted transplantation in children. The authors prepared the TCRbeta library with unique molecular identifiers. In TCRdb, the PCR reads were re-called with MiXCR into one record per CDR3 protein. The sample carries 200,000 to 250,000 distinct CDR3 sequences, approximately 12% recorded once. The sequences come from PBMCs from the stem cell graft donor, collected from the stem cell graft. These receptors originate from a human donor who donated a stem cell graft to a child with acute lymphoblastic leukemia.

A remark on this clonotype: This clone may be a read error of a much larger clone one base away. This chain uses TRBV29-1 with TRBJ1-5; D is ambiguous. Germline V gene lookup returns CDR1 SQVTM and CDR2 ANQGSEA. Trimming removed 5 bases at V and 5 bases at J, with 7 bases between. This CDR3 has 11 amino acids. As DNA, the CDR3 is TGCAGCGTTTTCCCCCATCAGCCCCAGCATTTT. Translated, it gives CSVFPHQPQHF. The full variable domain, rest sourced from reference TRBV29-1 and TRBJ1-5, is SAVISQKPSRDICQRGTSLTIQCQVDSQVTMMFWYRQQPGQSLTLIATANQGSEATYESGFVIDKFPISRPNLTFSTLTVSNMSPEDSSIYLCSVFPHQPQHFGDGTRLSIL.

The rearrangement links TRBV20-1 to TRBJ1-5; weak D call: TRBD1 (5 bases). V gave up 4 bases and J gave up 0 bases, with 10 bases separating them. The CDR3 contains 14 residues. In germline, CDR1 is DFQATT, CDR2 SNEGSKA (reference sequence). CDR3 bases: TGCAGTGCTAATCAGGGTGATAGCAATCAGCCCCAGCATTTT. This gives the protein CSANQGDSNQPQHF.

The chain carries TRBV29-1 and TRBJ2-7, with D possibly TRBD1 on 6 matching bases. The V end was cut by 5 bases, the J end by 4 bases, with 15 bases between. Germline-derived CDR1 and CDR2 are SQVTM and ANQGSEA. This CDR3 region has 13 residues. CDR3 DNA: TGCAGCGTTCTCTGGGACAATAAGTACGAGCAGTACTTC. Encoded protein: CSVLWDNKYEQYF.

The sample holds one count of this clonotype. A much more abundant neighbour one base away suggests this may be a read error. V gene TRBV20-1 combines with J gene TRBJ2-1; D remains unclear. Germline V gene sequence: CDR1 DFQATT, CDR2 SNEGSKA (reference sequence). The length of the CDR3 is 9 residues. V was clipped by 6 bases and J by 14 bases, with 11 bases between them. The CDR3 loop is CSAPGPKFF. The CDR3 region has the DNA TGCAGTGCCCCTGGACCCAAGTTCTTC.

The table lists this clonotype with many counts. The V gene is TRBV5-1, the J gene TRBJ2-7, with D tentatively TRBD1 or TRBD2 (5 bases each). V was trimmed by 1 base and J by 3 bases, leaving 11 bases between them. The CDR3 is made up of 14 amino acids. Germline V gene sequence: CDR1 SGHRS, CDR2 YFSETQ. CDR3 in amino acids: CASSLPGRGYEQYF. CDR3 bases: TGCGCCAGCAGCTTGCCAGGGAGAGGCTACGAGCAGTACTTC.

This clonotype was detected ten times or more. The rearrangement links TRBV20-1 to TRBJ2-7; D is ambiguous. The V end was cut by 6 bases, the J end by 3 bases, with 18 bases between. This CDR3 is 14 amino acids long. Germline V gene data show CDR1 as DFQATT and CDR2 as SNEGSKA (reference sequence). DNA of the CDR3: TGCAGTGCCCCTGGCCCGCTAACTAACTACGAGCAGTACTTC. Its translation: CSAPGPLTNYEQYF.

This clonotype was found many times. This chain uses TRBV5-8 with TRBJ1-1; tentative D call: TRBD1 (6 bases). Germline V CDR1 and CDR2: SGHTS, YDEGEE. The length of the CDR3 is 17 residues. V lost 0 bases and J lost 7, with 22 bases in between. The CDR3 loop reads CASSLGSRGQGFREAFF. CDR3 DNA: TGTGCCAGCAGCTTGGGGAGTCGGGGGCAGGGGTTTCGTGAAGCTTTCTTT.

This clonotype was found many times. This chain uses TRBV20-1 with TRBJ2-7; D is perhaps TRBD1 (6 bases). The CDR3 runs to 12 residues. Germline assignment: CDR1 DFQATT and CDR2 SNEGSKA (reference sequence). V was shortened by 7 bases and J by 3 bases, with 13 bases between the two germline ends. For the CDR3, the DNA is TGCAGTGTGTGGGGACATTACTACGAGCAGTACTTC. Its translation is CSVWGHYYEQYF.

The CDR3 sequence is CASRSGGTATF. CDR3 nucleotides: TGTGCCAGCAGGTCGGGGGGGACAGCAACTTTC. The genes are TRBV12-3 or TRBV12-4 and TRBJ2-6; D possibly corresponds to TRBD2 (8 bases). CDR3 length: 11 residues. Trimming shortened V by 6 bases and J by 19 bases, and 16 bases separated the two germline ends.

This clonotype has ten or more counts. This chain joins TRBV29-1 and TRBJ2-2, with 8 positions matching TRBD1. Germline CDR1 is SQVTM and CDR2 is ANQGSEA. The V segment lost 7 bases and the J segment 6 bases; nucleotides outside the gene matches: 10. CDR3 length equals 14 residues. CDR3 sequence: CSAGGQGRAGELFF. The DNA for the CDR3 is TGCAGCGCCGGAGGACAGGGTAGGGCCGGGGAGCTGTTTTTT.

This clonotype was observed at least ten times. V usage is TRBV12-3 or TRBV12-4 and J usage is TRBJ2-5, with 8 bases lining up with TRBD2. The CDR3 covers 15 residues. The J segment lost 3 bases and the V segment lost 7 bases, leaving 10 bases of the junction unmatched. The CDR3 DNA sequence: TGTGCCAGCATTGCGGGATGGCGGGGGGAAGAGACCCAGTACTTC. It codes for CASIAGWRGEETQYF.

This clonotype was detected ten times or more. V and J are TRBV5-1 and TRBJ2-3; D remains ambiguous. The germline gives CDR1 SGHRS, CDR2 YFSETQ. V gave up 6 bases and J gave up 5 bases, with 19 bases separating them. The CDR3 runs 15 residues. CDR3 DNA sequence: TGCGCCAGCAACCAAGGTAACCTAAATGAAGATACGCAGTATTTT. Translated, it gives CASNQGNLNEDTQYF.

The chain joins TRBV27 to TRBJ1-5; D is uncertain. The CDR3 sequence is 13 residues long. V was trimmed by 3 bases and J by 6 bases, leaving 9 bases between them. Germline loops: CDR1 MNHEY, CDR2 SMNVEV (reference sequence). The CDR3 loop reads CASSLGIRQPQHF. CDR3 DNA sequence: TGTGCCAGCAGTTTGGGCATTCGTCAGCCCCAGCATTTT.

This clonotype has ten or more counts. The DNA for the CDR3 is TGTGCCAGCAGTTTGGGACTAGCGGGAGGGTTAAATGAGCAGTTCTTC. It encodes CASSLGLAGGLNEQFF. The rearrangement uses TRBV12-3 or TRBV12-4 and TRBJ2-1, with 16 bases fitting TRBD2. This CDR3 has 16 amino acids. Losses at the gene ends were 3 bases for V and 7 bases for J; bases not matched to a gene: 3.

The table lists this clonotype with many counts. The chain recombines TRBV25-1 with TRBJ1-1; possible D gene TRBD1, 6 bases. The germline V and J ends were trimmed by 7 bases and 4 bases, with 10 bases remaining between them. The length of the CDR3 is 12 residues. The germline gives CDR1 MGHDK, CDR2 SYGVNS. In DNA, the CDR3 is TGTGCCAGCAAGGACAGAGGCACTGAAGCTTTCTTT. Translation: CASKDRGTEAFF.

This clonotype was found many times. The chain is built from TRBV10-2 and TRBJ2-3; D unresolved. The CDR3 consists of 11 residues. The germline V and J ends were trimmed by 7 bases and 6 bases, with 8 bases remaining between them. Per the germline V gene, CDR1 is WSHSY and CDR2 is SAAADI. CDR3 protein: CASMFMDTQYF. CDR3 in DNA: TGCGCCAGCATGTTTATGGATACGCAGTATTTT.